The 10 T cell receptor beta chains in this list originate from one sample, sequenced in a study of blood T cell repertoires in COVID-19. The data were produced by immunoSEQ multiplex PCR, yet TCRdb's version contains in-frame clones alone and is incomplete. The table shows about 200,000 clones, with 88% occurring only once. Sequenced input: peripheral blood. The receptor set was obtained from a man younger than 30 with active or convalescent COVID-19.

The V and J genes are TRBV29-1 and TRBJ1-2; D gene uncertain. The ends were cut back, 1 base at V and 2 bases at J, with 14 bases in the middle. CDR3 length: 15 residues. CDR1 SQVTM and CDR2 ANQGSEA come from the germline V gene. CDR3 amino acids: CSVEGLRGKNYGYTF. In DNA form, the CDR3 reads TGCAGCGTTGAAGGCTTGCGGGGAAAAAACTATGGCTACACCTTC.

The rearrangement joins TRBV18 to TRBJ1-2; 7 nucleotides agree with TRBD1. The V gene end was trimmed by 6 bases and the J gene end by 4 bases; junction bases not matched to a gene: 11. The V gene's germline CDR1 is KGHSH and CDR2 LQKENI. This CDR3 has 15 residues. This CDR3 is CASSPSPTGFYGYTF. The CDR3 DNA sequence: TGTGCCAGCTCCCCCTCACCGACAGGGTTCTATGGCTACACCTTC.

The chain combines TRBV7-8 with TRBJ2-5; D unresolved. Germline V gene sequence: CDR1 SGHVS, CDR2 FQNEAQ. The V and J ends lost 5 bases and 3 bases respectively, with 7 bases between them. The CDR3 extends over 12 amino acids. The CDR3 bases are TGTGCCAGCAGCCGTTTAGAAGAGACCCAGTACTTC. This codes for CASSRLEETQYF.

J is TRBJ1-1 and V is TRBV19; TRBD1 agrees at 8 bases. Germline lookup yields CDR1 LNHDA and CDR2 SQIVND (reference sequence). This CDR3 has 13 amino acids. J gave up 1 base and V 10 bases, and 5 bases lay outside the gene matches. The DNA for the CDR3 is TGTGCCACTTCCCAGGGGGCGAACACTGAAGCTTTCTTT. Encoded protein: CATSQGANTEAFF.

The chain uses TRBV12-3 or TRBV12-4 and TRBJ2-1, with D possibly TRBD2 on 7 matching bases. Trimming left V 4 bases short and J 9 bases short, with 10 bases between. The CDR3 contains 12 residues. CDR3 in DNA: TGTGCCAGCAGTTGGGCGGGGGCTGAGCAGTTCTTC. Protein product: CASSWAGAEQFF.

This chain uses TRBV5-5 with TRBJ1-5; maybe TRBD1 (5 bases). The germline CDR1 and CDR2 sequences are SGHKS and YYEKEE (reference sequence). The CDR3 sequence is 13 residues long. The ends were cut back, 4 bases at V and 6 bases at J, with 11 bases in the middle. CDR3 sequence reads: CASSPRVGQPQHF. CDR3 coding DNA: TGTGCCAGCAGCCCCAGGGTGGGTCAGCCCCAGCATTTT.

V is TRBV11-3 and J is TRBJ2-3, with 15 bases fitting TRBD2. The CDR3 covers 16 residues. Germline loops: CDR1 SGHNT, CDR2 YENEEA. Trimming removed 5 bases from V and 3 bases from J; junction bases left unmatched: 3. CDR3 residues: CASSLGTSGRTDTQYF. The CDR3 DNA is TGTGCCAGCAGCCTCGGGACTAGCGGGAGGACAGATACGCAGTATTTT.

V is TRBV29-1 and J is TRBJ1-3; 7 bases align to TRBD1. The CDR3 has 14 residues. Germline-derived CDR1 and CDR2 are SQVTM and ANQGSEA. V dropped 4 bases and J dropped 4; count of bases not matched to a gene: 7. Here the CDR3 reads CSVAQGTLGNTIYF. The CDR3 DNA is TGCAGCGTTGCACAGGGGACCCTCGGAAACACCATATATTTT.

This rearrangement joins TRBV19 to TRBJ1-5; possibly TRBD1 for D (5 bases). The CDR3 is 16 amino acids. Germline V lookup: CDR1 LNHDA, CDR2 SQIVND (reference sequence). V lost 5 bases and J lost 0, with 14 bases in between. This CDR3 reads CASSPIGGFSNQPQHF. CDR3 bases: TGTGCCAGTAGTCCAATCGGGGGTTTTAGCAATCAGCCCCAGCATTTT.

The chain is built from TRBV7-2 and TRBJ2-5; 10 nucleotides align to TRBD1. CDR3 length: 14 residues. In germline, CDR1 is SGHTA, CDR2 FQGNSA. The V segment lost 5 bases and the J segment 5 bases; nucleotides outside the gene matches: 5. CDR3 coding DNA: TGTGCCAGCAGCACGGGACAGGGGTGGGAGACCCAGTACTTC. Translated, it gives CASSTGQGWETQYF.